The 5 T cell receptor beta chains presented below share a single source sample, sequenced in a study of T cells in women clearing cervical HPV infection. Assay used: immunoSEQ multiplex PCR; TCRdb lists only in-frame clones, some missing. The sample's table shows 35,000 to 45,000 clones. Sequenced: blood buffy coat. These receptor sequences come from a woman aged 18 to 75 with a cervical HPV16 infection that either progressed to CIN3+ or cleared (not recorded which).

Comments on this clone: Read sequence stops 3 residues before the CDR3 end, and the germline J gene provides the missing end. V and J are TRBV2 and TRBJ2-2; 11 bases are a match to TRBD1. CDR1 is SNHLY and CDR2 is FYNNEI in the germline V gene. CDR3 length: 16 amino acids. The junction had 7 bases not matched to a gene; V was cut back by 7 bases and J by 3 bases. CDR3 region: CASKGGTGGDTGELFF. The CDR3 DNA, read in part, is TGTGCCAGCAAAGGGGGGACAGGGGGTGACACCGGGGAG.

To note about this clone: The sequence runs out 3 residues before the end of the CDR3; the remainder is reconstructed from the germline J gene. This sequence joins TRBV19 and TRBJ1-2, with TRBD1 matching 8 bases. The V gene's germline CDR1 is LNHDA and CDR2 SQIVND (reference sequence). The CDR3 has 14 residues. V dropped 3 bases and J dropped 6; count of bases not matched to a gene: 6. The CDR3 DNA, read in part, is TGTGCCAGTAGTATCCCCGGACAGGGTGATGGC. Translation: CASSIPGQGDG. The entire CDR3 is CASSIPGQGDGYTF. The full variable domain, in which reference TRBV19 and TRBJ1-2 provide the parts outside the CDR3, is DGGITQSPKYLFRKEGQNVTLSCEQNLNHDAMYWYRQDPGQGLRLIYYSQIVNDFQKGDIAEGYSVSREKKESFPLTVTSAQKNPTAFYLCASSIPGQGDGYTFGSGTRLTVV.

Points on this clone: The read ends 3 residues before the CDR3 terminus; that terminus is restored from the germline J gene. This rearrangement joins TRBV13 to TRBJ2-5, with D hard to call. Germline assignment: CDR1 PRHDT and CDR2 FYEKMQ (reference sequence). CDR3 length: 14 residues. CDR3 bases read: TGTGCCAGCAGCTTAGGTAGAGCCACAGATACC. Translating gives CASSLGRATDT. Given in full, the CDR3 is CASSLGRATDTQYF.

Concerning this clone itself: The read terminates 3 residues before the CDR3 end, so the remaining end is supplied by the germline J gene. This chain joins TRBV7-9 and TRBJ1-2; D possibly corresponds to TRBD1 (5 bases). CDR1 and CDR2 from the germline V gene are SEHNR and FQNEAQ (reference sequence). The CDR3 length is 15 residues. The CDR3 bases that were read are TGTGCCAGCAGCGGACAACTAATGCTCTACAATGAC. Its protein is CASSGQLMLYND. The whole CDR3 sequence is CASSGQLMLYNDYTF.

To note about this clone: Read sequence stops 3 residues before the CDR3 end, and the germline J gene provides the missing end. The V and J genes are TRBV27 and TRBJ2-3; the D gene is possibly TRBD1 (5 bases). This CDR3 has 13 amino acids. The V end was cut by 4 bases, the J end by 2 bases, with 7 bases between. Germline lookup yields CDR1 MNHEY and CDR2 SMNVEV (reference sequence). The CDR3 here is CASSWTPTDTQYF. The CDR3 bases that were read are TGTGCCAGCAGTTGGACACCCACAGATACG.